The rows below give T cell receptor beta chains drawn from one sample of a study of blood T cell repertoires in COVID-19. Sequencing was performed with immunoSEQ multiplex PCR; in TCRdb, only in-frame clones are kept and a portion is missing. The sample includes about 88,000 clones, approximately 90% of them seen just once. The material sequenced was peripheral blood. These receptors all come from a man aged 55 to 70 with acute or convalescent COVID-19. CDR3s include the opening cysteine and the closing phenylalanine or tryptophan. D genes are given only for firm matches. For some rows the clone size is stated as once, few or many, or as a class when expanded; others skip it.

V gene	J gene	clone size	D gene	CDR3 protein	CDR3 DNA
TRBV28	TRBJ2-1	NA	NA	CASSPGTWGNEQFF	TGTGCCAGCAGTCCCGGGACATGGGGAAATGAGCAGTTCTTC
TRBV4-3	TRBJ2-1	NA	TRBD1	CASSQGSGTGVYNEQFF	TGCGCCAGCAGCCAGGGCTCCGGGACAGGGGTCTACAATGAGCAGTTCTTC
TRBV19	TRBJ2-1	NA	TRBD2	CASRLAGGVYNEQFF	TGTGCCAGTCGTCTAGCGGGAGGGGTTTACAATGAGCAGTTCTTC
TRBV28	TRBJ1-2	NA	TRBD1	CASSKQGVGGYTF	TGTGCCAGCAGCAAACAGGGGGTGGGTGGCTACACCTTC
TRBV2	TRBJ2-5	NA	NA	CASSFGEQASQETQYF	TGTGCCAGCAGTTTTGGCGAACAAGCGTCCCAAGAGACCCAGTACTTC
TRBV11-2	TRBJ2-5	NA	TRBD2	CASSLDRLAGRGPQETQYF	TGTGCCAGCAGCTTAGATCGGCTAGCGGGTCGGGGCCCTCAAGAGACCCAGTACTTC
TRBV27	TRBJ2-7	NA	TRBD1	CASSRDRQSSYEQYF	TGTGCCAGCAGCAGGGACAGACAGAGCTCCTACGAGCAGTACTTC
TRBV10-3	TRBJ2-1	NA	TRBD2	CAISESRTSGGNEQFF	TGTGCCATCAGTGAGTCAAGGACTAGCGGGGGCAATGAGCAGTTCTTC
TRBV28	TRBJ2-5	NA	NA	CASSLPGLWETQYF	TGTGCCAGCAGTTTACCGGGGTTATGGGAGACCCAGTACTTC
TRBV7-3	TRBJ2-1	NA	TRBD2	CASSSKLAVSYNEQFF	TGTGCCAGCAGCTCGAAACTAGCGGTCTCCTACAATGAGCAGTTCTTC
TRBV5-4	TRBJ1-1	NA	TRBD1	CASSFPGTGGTEAFF	TGTGCCAGCAGCTTTCCCGGGACAGGAGGCACTGAAGCTTTCTTT
TRBV19	TRBJ1-5	NA	TRBD1	CASWGQGNQPQHF	TGTGCCAGTTGGGGACAGGGAAATCAGCCCCAGCATTTT
TRBV5-4	TRBJ1-1	NA	NA	CASSSPSQGVNTEAFF	TGTGCCAGCAGCTCACCCTCACAGGGTGTAAACACTGAAGCTTTCTTT
TRBV9	TRBJ2-1	NA	TRBD2	CASSAGLAEYNEQFF	TGTGCCAGCAGCGCGGGACTAGCGGAATACAATGAGCAGTTCTTC
TRBV10-3	TRBJ1-5	NA	NA	CAISESGGGQPQHF	TGTGCCATCAGTGAGTCTGGGGGGGGTCAGCCCCAGCATTTT
TRBV7-3	TRBJ2-5	NA	NA	CASSLGTSYQETQYF	TGTGCCAGCAGCCTAGGGACTTCGTACCAAGAGACCCAGTACTTC
TRBV24-1	TRBJ2-5	NA	TRBD1	CATSDPGTGQETQYF	TGTGCCACCAGTGATCCGGGGACAGGGCAAGAGACCCAGTACTTC
TRBV5-6	TRBJ2-7	NA	TRBD1	CASSLRYTDRGINEQYF	TGTGCCAGCAGCTTGAGATATACGGACAGGGGTATAAACGAGCAGTACTTC
TRBV28	TRBJ2-1	NA	TRBD2	CASSSGGAPRANEQFF	TGTGCCAGCAGTTCGGGAGGGGCCCCTCGAGCCAATGAGCAGTTCTTC
TRBV14	TRBJ2-7	NA	TRBD1	CASSQQPGQGYEQYF	TGTGCCAGCAGCCAACAACCGGGACAGGGTTACGAGCAGTACTTC
TRBV5-1	TRBJ1-1	NA	TRBD1	CASSSGQVDTEAFF	TGCGCCAGCAGCTCCGGACAGGTCGACACTGAAGCTTTCTTT
TRBV4-2	TRBJ2-3	NA	TRBD2	CASSQDERREGADTQYF	TGTGCCAGCAGCCAAGACGAGCGGCGGGAGGGGGCAGATACGCAGTATTTT
TRBV30	TRBJ2-3	NA	NA	CAWSVEGGAYTDTQYF	TGTGCCTGGAGTGTAGAAGGGGGAGCCTACACAGATACGCAGTATTTT
TRBV7-2	TRBJ1-2	NA	TRBD1	CASNPGGLGYGYTF	TGTGCCAGCAACCCAGGGGGCCTGGGCTATGGCTACACCTTC
TRBV7-9	TRBJ1-2	NA	NA	CASSLAGAGGYTF	TGTGCCAGCAGCTTAGCGGGAGCGGGCGGCTACACCTTC
TRBV7-2	TRBJ2-1	NA	TRBD2	CASSLIRGYGGRARNEQFF	TGTGCCAGCAGCTTAATTCGGGGTTACGGCGGGAGGGCCCGCAATGAGCAGTTCTTC
TRBV11-3	TRBJ2-2	NA	NA	CASSLSVTGNTGELFF	TGTGCCAGCAGCTTATCGGTGACAGGGAACACCGGGGAGCTGTTTTTT
TRBV5-4	TRBJ2-2	NA	TRBD1	CASSSRQGGAGELFF	TGTGCCAGCAGCTCCAGACAGGGGGGTGCCGGGGAGCTGTTTTTT
TRBV5-4	TRBJ1-2	NA	NA	CASSPPQGQIYGYTF	TGTGCCAGCAGCCCTCCCCAGGGCCAGATCTATGGCTACACCTTC
TRBV29-1	TRBJ2-7	NA	TRBD1	CSVVGTGDYEQYF	TGCAGCGTTGTGGGGACAGGGGACTACGAGCAGTACTTC
TRBV3-1/TRBV3-2	TRBJ2-6	NA	NA	CASSLIDTTPSGANVLTF	TGTGCCAGCAGCCTAATCGACACGACACCCTCTGGGGCCAACGTCCTGACTTTC
TRBV7-2	TRBJ1-6	NA	NA	CASSSRTSSSYNSPLHF	TGTGCCAGCAGCTCGAGGACATCGAGCTCCTATAATTCACCCCTCCACTTT
TRBV5-1	TRBJ2-7	NA	TRBD1	CASSSTPGQTYEQYF	TGCGCCAGCAGCTCAACCCCGGGACAGACCTACGAGCAGTACTTC
TRBV5-4	TRBJ2-5	NA	NA	CASSPRGEETQYF	TGTGCCAGCAGCCCCAGGGGGGAAGAGACCCAGTACTTC
TRBV6-2/TRBV6-3	TRBJ2-3	NA	TRBD1	CASSTDRGDTQYF	TGTGCCAGCAGTACGGACAGGGGAGATACGCAGTATTTT
TRBV2	TRBJ2-2	NA	TRBD1	CASVRGTTTGELFF	TGTGCCAGTGTCAGGGGGACGACCACCGGGGAGCTGTTTTTT
TRBV15	TRBJ2-5	NA	NA	CATSREGAQETQYF	TGTGCCACCAGCAGAGAGGGCGCCCAAGAGACCCAGTACTTC
TRBV24-1	TRBJ1-2	NA	NA	CATSDRTGNYGYTF	TGTGCCACCAGTGACCGGACGGGGAACTATGGCTACACCTTC
TRBV2	TRBJ1-1	NA	NA	CASTGGPPEAFF	TGTGCCAGCACGGGGGGCCCCCCTGAAGCTTTCTTT
TRBV6-2/TRBV6-3	TRBJ2-1	NA	NA	CASSTQPQYTASFF	TGTGCCAGCAGTACACAACCACAGTACACCGCATCATTCTTC
TRBV2	TRBJ2-5	NA	NA	CASLGAVQETQYF	TGTGCCAGTCTGGGGGCAGTACAAGAGACCCAGTACTTC
TRBV5-1	TRBJ2-2	NA	TRBD1	CASSLTGQGGANTGELFF	TGCGCCAGCAGCTTGACGGGACAGGGAGGGGCGAACACCGGGGAGCTGTTTTTT
TRBV4-3	TRBJ2-2	NA	NA	CASSQGRAANTGELFF	TGCGCCAGCAGCCAAGGAAGAGCGGCGAACACCGGGGAGCTGTTTTTT
TRBV24-1	TRBJ2-4	NA	NA	CATSDPDTLLAKNIQYF	TGTGCCACCAGTGACCCAGACACATTACTAGCCAAAAACATTCAGTACTTC
TRBV7-2	TRBJ2-7	NA	TRBD2	CASSPYLSGRSNYEQYF	TGTGCCAGCAGCCCCTACCTTAGCGGGAGAAGTAATTACGAGCAGTACTTC
TRBV28	TRBJ1-2	NA	NA	CASSFPRAAYGYTF	TGTGCCAGCAGTTTCCCGCGGGCAGCTTATGGCTACACCTTC
TRBV27	TRBJ2-2	NA	TRBD1	CASSPDRGARLGELFF	TGTGCCAGCAGTCCCGACAGGGGGGCGAGGTTAGGGGAGCTGTTTTTT
TRBV5-4	TRBJ2-7	NA	NA	CASSPGTREEQYF	TGTGCCAGCAGCCCAGGGACCCGGGAGGAGCAGTACTTC
TRBV11-1	TRBJ1-4	NA	NA	CASSAQGTNEKLFF	TGTGCCAGCAGCGCACAGGGCACTAATGAAAAACTGTTTTTT
TRBV10-3	TRBJ2-3	NA	NA	CAIKDGREPRGADTQYF	TGTGCCATCAAGGACGGTCGGGAACCGCGCGGGGCAGATACGCAGTATTTT
TRBV24-1	TRBJ2-3	NA	NA	CATSDRLTGASADTQYF	TGTGCCACCAGTGACCGTCTTACGGGAGCCTCGGCAGATACGCAGTATTTT
TRBV20-1	TRBJ1-5	NA	NA	CSASGDYNQPQHF	TGCAGTGCTAGTGGAGACTATAATCAGCCCCAGCATTTT
TRBV15	TRBJ2-7	once	TRBD2	CATSRSPSGRAYEQYF	TGTGCCACCAGCAGATCCCCTAGCGGGAGGGCCTATGAGCAGTACTTC
TRBV6-4	TRBJ2-3	medium-sized	NA	CASSERGPEDTQYF	TGTGCCAGCAGTGAGCGGGGGCCCGAGGATACGCAGTATTTT